This TCR beta chain was recorded in a study of OX40 agonist ivuxolimab in advanced cancers. For the study at large: Among those treated, three patients had partial responses, one with hepatocellular carcinoma and two with cutaneous melanoma.

The CDR3 totals 13 residues. With V trimmed by 0 bases and J by 8 bases, 3 bases remained unmatched. Germline CDR1 reads MNHEY; CDR2 reads SVGAGI. Using immunoSEQ multiplex PCR, the repertoire was profiled, and TCRdb retains in-frame clones only, with some absent. The sample records about 89,000 clones, roughly 84% being singletons. Findings and limits, study-wide: Expanded clones tended on average to be more numerous among CD8+ T cells than CD4+.

Turning to this clone: The antigen is undetermined.

This clonotype was sampled from an adult with an advanced solid tumor such as melanoma, head and neck, liver or kidney cancer. This sequence joins TRBV6-5 and TRBJ1-2, with 7 positions matching TRBD1. The sequencing here drew on CD4+ or CD8+ T cells sorted from blood, taken in a trial of the OX40 agonist ivuxolimab. The CDR3 region has the DNA TGTGCCAGCAGTTACTCAGGGGGCGCGGGCTACACCTTC. Translation gives CASSYSGGAGYTF.